The T cell receptor (beta chain) under discussion was sequenced for a study of identical twins. General observations from the study: Fewer insertions were carried by abundant cord blood beta clonotypes, but none was seen in memory repertoires. The study found excess low generation probability among twin-shared out-of-frame alpha sequences. The analysis was cross-sectional rather than longitudinal within donors.

Germline V lookup: CDR1 KGHSH, CDR2 LQKENI. Trimming removed 6 bases from V and 6 bases from J, with 27 bases in between. This CDR3 has 17 residues. Notes on this clonotype: Its specificity is not known.

cDNA carried unique molecular identifiers, and a universal primer site was added by template switching. TCRdb re-derived calls from the 5' RACE reads in MiXCR, one entry per CDR3 protein. The sample has about 470,000 distinct CDR3 sequences; approximately 25% are singletons. The sample also formed part of further work on T cells expressing NK-cell markers.

The chain is built from TRBV18 and TRBJ2-7; perhaps TRBD1 as D (6 bases). The source material was CD4+ T cells sorted from blood. The sequence derives from a young woman in good health. The CDR3 bases are TGTGCCAGCTCCCCTCTTCTTTTGGCCAGGGGATTGCGCGAGCAGTACTTC. Its translation: CASSPLLLARGLREQYF.